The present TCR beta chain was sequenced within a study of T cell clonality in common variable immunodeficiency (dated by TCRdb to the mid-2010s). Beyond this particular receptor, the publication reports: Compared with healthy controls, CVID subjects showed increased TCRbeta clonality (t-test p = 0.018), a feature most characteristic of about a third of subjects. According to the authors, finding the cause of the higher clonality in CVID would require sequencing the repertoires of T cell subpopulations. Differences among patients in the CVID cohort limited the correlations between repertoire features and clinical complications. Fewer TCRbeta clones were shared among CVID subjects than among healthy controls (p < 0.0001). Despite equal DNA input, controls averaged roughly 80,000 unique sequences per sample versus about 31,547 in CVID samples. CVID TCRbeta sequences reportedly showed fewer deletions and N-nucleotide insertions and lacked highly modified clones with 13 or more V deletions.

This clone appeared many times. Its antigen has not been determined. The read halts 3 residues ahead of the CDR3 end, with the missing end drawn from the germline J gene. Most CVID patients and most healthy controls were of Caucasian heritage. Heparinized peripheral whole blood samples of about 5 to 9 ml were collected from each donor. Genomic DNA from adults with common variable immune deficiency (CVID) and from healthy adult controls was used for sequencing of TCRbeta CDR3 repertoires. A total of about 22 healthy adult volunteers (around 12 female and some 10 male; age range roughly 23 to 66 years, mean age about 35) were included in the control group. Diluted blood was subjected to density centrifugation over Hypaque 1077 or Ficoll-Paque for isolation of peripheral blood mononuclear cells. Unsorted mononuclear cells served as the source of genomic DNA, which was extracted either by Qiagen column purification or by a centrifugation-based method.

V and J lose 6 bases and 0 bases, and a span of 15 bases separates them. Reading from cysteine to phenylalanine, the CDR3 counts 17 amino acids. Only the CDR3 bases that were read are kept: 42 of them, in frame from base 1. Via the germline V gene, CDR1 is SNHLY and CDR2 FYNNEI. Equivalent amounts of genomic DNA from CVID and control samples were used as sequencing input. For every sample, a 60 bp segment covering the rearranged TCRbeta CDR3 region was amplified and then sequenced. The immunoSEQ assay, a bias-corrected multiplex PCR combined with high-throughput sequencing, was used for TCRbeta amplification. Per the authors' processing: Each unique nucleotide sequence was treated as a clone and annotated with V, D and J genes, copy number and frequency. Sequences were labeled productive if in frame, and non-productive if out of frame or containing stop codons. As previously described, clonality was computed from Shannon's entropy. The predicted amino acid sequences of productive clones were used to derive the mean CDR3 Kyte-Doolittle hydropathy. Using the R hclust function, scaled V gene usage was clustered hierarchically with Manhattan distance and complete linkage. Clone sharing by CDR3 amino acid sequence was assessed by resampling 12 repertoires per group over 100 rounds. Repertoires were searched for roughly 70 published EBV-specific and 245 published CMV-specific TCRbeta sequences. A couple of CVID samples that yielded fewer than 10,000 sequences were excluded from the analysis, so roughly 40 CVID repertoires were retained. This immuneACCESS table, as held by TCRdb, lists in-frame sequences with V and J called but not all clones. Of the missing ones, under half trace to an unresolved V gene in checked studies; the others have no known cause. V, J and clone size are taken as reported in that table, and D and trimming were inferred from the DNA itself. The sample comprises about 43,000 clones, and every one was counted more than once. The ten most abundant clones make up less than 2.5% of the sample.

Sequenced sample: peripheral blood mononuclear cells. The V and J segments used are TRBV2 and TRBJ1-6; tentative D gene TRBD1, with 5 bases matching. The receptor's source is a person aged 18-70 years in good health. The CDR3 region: CASSLDSLSSYNSPLHF. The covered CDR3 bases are TGTGCCAGCAGCCTTGACAGTTTGAGCTCCTATAATTCACCC.